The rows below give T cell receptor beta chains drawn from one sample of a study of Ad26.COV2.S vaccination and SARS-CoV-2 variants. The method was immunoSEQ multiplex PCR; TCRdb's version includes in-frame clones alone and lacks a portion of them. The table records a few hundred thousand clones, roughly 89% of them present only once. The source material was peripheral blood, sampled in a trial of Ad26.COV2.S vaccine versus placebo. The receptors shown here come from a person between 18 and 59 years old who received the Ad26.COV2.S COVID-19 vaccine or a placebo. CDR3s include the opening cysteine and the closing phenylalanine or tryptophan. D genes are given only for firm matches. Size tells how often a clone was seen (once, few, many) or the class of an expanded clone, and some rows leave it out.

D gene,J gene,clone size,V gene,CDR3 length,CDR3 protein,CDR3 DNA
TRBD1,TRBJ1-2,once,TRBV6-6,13,CASNQGGGHLATF,TGTGCCAGCAACCAAGGGGGCGGTCATTTAGCCACCTTC
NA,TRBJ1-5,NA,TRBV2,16,CASRVDKGYSNQPQHF,TGTGCCAGCAGGGTCGATAAAGGGTATAGCAATCAGCCCCAGCATTTT
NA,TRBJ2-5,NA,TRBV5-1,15,CASSLGFGSQETQYF,TGCGCCAGCAGCTTGGGTTTCGGAAGCCAAGAGACCCAGTACTTC
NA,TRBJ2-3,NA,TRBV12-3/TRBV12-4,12,CASSFQTDTQYF,TGTGCCAGCAGTTTCCAGACAGATACGCAGTATTTT
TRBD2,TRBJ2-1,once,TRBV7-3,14,CASSLAGGYNEQFF,TGTGCCAGCAGCCTAGCGGGAGGCTACAATGAGCAGTTCTTC
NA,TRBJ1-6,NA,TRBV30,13,CAWNSGNNSPLHF,TGTGCCTGGAACTCAGGGAATAATTCACCCCTCCACTTT
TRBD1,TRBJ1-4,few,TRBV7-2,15,CASSLRTGQGEKLFF,TGTGCCAGCAGCCTGCGGACAGGCCAGGGGGAAAAACTGTTTTTT
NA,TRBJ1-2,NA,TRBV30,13,CAWSVFGTSGYTF,TGTGCCTGGAGTGTCTTTGGGACGTCGGGCTACACCTTC
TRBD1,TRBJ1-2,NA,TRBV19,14,CASRSTGGAYGYTF,TGTGCCAGTAGATCAACAGGGGGCGCTTATGGCTACACCTTC
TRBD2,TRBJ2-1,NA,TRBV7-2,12,CASSRRTSGIFF,TGTGCCAGCAGCCGCCGGACTAGCGGGATATTCTTC
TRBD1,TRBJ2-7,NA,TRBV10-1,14,CASKPQGETGEQYF,TGCGCCAGCAAGCCCCAGGGGGAAACGGGCGAGCAGTACTTC
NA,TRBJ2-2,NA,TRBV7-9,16,CASSPTGRKHTGELFF,TGTGCCAGCAGCCCCACCGGGAGAAAGCATACCGGGGAGCTGTTTTTT
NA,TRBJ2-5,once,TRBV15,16,CATSRGRYTYQETQYF,TGTGCCACCAGCAGAGGGCGCTACACGTACCAAGAGACCCAGTACTTC
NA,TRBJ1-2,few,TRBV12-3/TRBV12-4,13,CASGRDGNYGYTF,TGTGCCAGCGGGCGGGACGGCAACTATGGCTACACCTTC
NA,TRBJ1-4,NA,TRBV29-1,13,CSVQGLEGEKLFF,TGCAGCGTGCAGGGCCTGGAAGGCGAAAAACTGTTTTTT
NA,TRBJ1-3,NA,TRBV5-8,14,CASSLWSPGNTIYF,TGTGCCAGCAGCTTATGGTCACCTGGAAACACCATATATTTT
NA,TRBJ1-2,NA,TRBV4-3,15,CASSQSGGGSYGYTF,TGCGCCAGCAGCCAGAGTGGGGGGGGTAGCTATGGCTACACCTTC
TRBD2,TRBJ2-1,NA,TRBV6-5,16,CASSYSGGGSYNEQFF,TGTGCCAGCAGTTACTCTGGGGGAGGGTCCTACAATGAGCAGTTCTTC
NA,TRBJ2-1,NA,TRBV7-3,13,CASSESSYNEQFF,TGTGCCAGCAGCGAGAGCTCCTACAATGAGCAGTTCTTC
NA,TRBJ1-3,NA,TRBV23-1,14,CASGHRTSGNTIYF,TGCGCCAGCGGACATCGGACGTCCGGAAACACCATATATTTT
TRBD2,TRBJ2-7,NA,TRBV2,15,CASSDGSGGNYEQYF,TGTGCCAGCAGTGATGGTAGCGGGGGGAACTACGAGCAGTACTTC
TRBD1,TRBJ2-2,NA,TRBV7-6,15,CASSATGGRTGELFF,TGTGCCAGCAGCGCCACAGGGGGTCGGACCGGGGAGCTGTTTTTT
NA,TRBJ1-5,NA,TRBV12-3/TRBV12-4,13,CASSLAPNQPQHF,TGTGCCAGCAGTTTAGCGCCGAATCAGCCCCAGCATTTT
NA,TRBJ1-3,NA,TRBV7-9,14,CASSPTGTGNTIYF,TGTGCCAGCAGCCCCACCGGAACTGGAAACACCATATATTTT
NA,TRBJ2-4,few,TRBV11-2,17,CASSLYGSLEGVNIQYF,TGTGCCAGCAGCTTATACGGCAGCTTGGAGGGTGTGAACATTCAGTACTTC
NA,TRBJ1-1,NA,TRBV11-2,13,CASSFSMNTEAFF,TGTGCCAGCAGCTTCTCCATGAACACTGAAGCTTTCTTT
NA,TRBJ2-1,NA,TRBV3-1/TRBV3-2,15,CASSHTSRTYNEQFF,TGTGCCAGCAGCCATACTAGCCGAACTTACAATGAGCAGTTCTTC
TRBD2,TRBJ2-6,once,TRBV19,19,CASSISSSGSRAGANVLTF,TGTGCCAGTAGTATATCGTCTAGCGGGAGTCGGGCTGGGGCCAACGTCCTGACTTTC
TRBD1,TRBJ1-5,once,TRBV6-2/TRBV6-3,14,CASSRQGGQQPQHF,TGTGCCAGCAGTCGACAGGGGGGTCAACAGCCCCAGCATTTT
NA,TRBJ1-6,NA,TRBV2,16,CASSEAEASHGSPLHF,TGTGCCAGCAGTGAAGCTGAGGCATCGCACGGTTCACCCCTCCACTTT
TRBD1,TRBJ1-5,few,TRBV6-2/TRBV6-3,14,CASSRTGRNQPQHF,TGTGCCAGCAGTCGGACAGGGAGGAATCAGCCCCAGCATTTT
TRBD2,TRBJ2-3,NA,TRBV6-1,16,CASSEGLAGPTDTQYF,TGTGCCAGCAGTGAGGGACTAGCGGGGCCTACAGATACGCAGTATTTT
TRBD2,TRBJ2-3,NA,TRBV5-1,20,CASSSPPGTSGRLGTDTQYF,TGCGCCAGCAGCTCCCCTCCCGGGACTAGCGGGAGACTAGGGACAGATACGCAGTATTTT
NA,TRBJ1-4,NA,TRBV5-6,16,CASSRAGQGTNEKLFF,TGTGCCAGCAGCCGGGCTGGGCAGGGAACTAATGAAAAACTGTTTTTT
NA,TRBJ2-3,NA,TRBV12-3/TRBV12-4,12,CASSRTADTQYF,TGTGCCAGCAGCCGGACAGCAGATACGCAGTATTTT
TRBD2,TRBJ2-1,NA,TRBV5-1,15,CASKLAGGSYNEQFF,TGCGCCAGCAAATTAGCGGGAGGCTCCTACAATGAGCAGTTCTTC
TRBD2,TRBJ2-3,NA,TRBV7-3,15,CASSSTSSSGDTQYF,TGTGCCAGCAGCTCGACTAGCTCCAGTGGAGATACGCAGTATTTT
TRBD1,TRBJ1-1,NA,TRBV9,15,CASSLATGANTEAFF,TGTGCCAGCAGCCTTGCGACAGGGGCGAACACTGAAGCTTTCTTT
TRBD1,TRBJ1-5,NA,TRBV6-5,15,CASSPGQGSNQPQHF,TGTGCCAGCAGTCCGGGACAGGGGAGCAATCAGCCCCAGCATTTT